These 13 T cell receptor beta chains originate from one sample sequenced in a study of graft-versus-host responses after intestinal transplantation listed by TCRdb under 2021. These receptors are not linked to any known antigen. The time point label for this specimen denotes: cells obtained before transplantation from donor or recipient. The library was obtained by the immunoSEQ multiplex PCR assay. In TCRdb, the immuneACCESS table is reduced to in-frame sequences with V and J assigned. These tables do not hold every clone; where another copy was compared, an unresolved V gene accounts for under half, and the others remain unexplained. This sample comprises 30,000 or so clones, about four fifths of them detected only once. The ten largest account for approximately 20% of the sample. The sequenced sample was unstimulated CD8+ T cells sorted from spleen or lymph node cells, obtained before intestinal transplant. The source is a human donor who received an intestinal transplant.

As regards this clone: Other nucleotide sequences in the sample specify the same CDR3. This rearrangement joins TRBV28 to TRBJ1-5, with D unresolved. The germline gives CDR1 MDHEN, CDR2 SYDVKM. V was trimmed by 3 bases and J by 0 bases, leaving 9 bases between them. The CDR3 length is 15 residues. CDR3 sequence (DNA): TGTGCCAGCAGTTTTTCGGGGAATAGCAATCAGCCCCAGCATTTT. This encodes CASSFSGNSNQPQHF.

The J gene is TRBJ1-2, the V gene TRBV5-1; TRBD1 matches at 8 bases. CDR1 is SGHRS, CDR2 YFSETQ, per germline. J was trimmed by 4 bases and V by 5 bases; bases with no gene match: 10. CDR3 length: 15 residues. DNA for the CDR3: TGCGCCAGCAGACCACCGGGACAGGCCCTCTATGGCTACACCTTC. Protein: CASRPPGQALYGYTF.

This rearrangement joins TRBV15 to TRBJ1-1, with unresolved D. Germline V lookup: CDR1 LNHNV, CDR2 YYDKDF (reference sequence). Trimming removed 5 bases from V and 3 bases from J, with 10 bases in between. This CDR3 spans 13 amino acids. This CDR3 reads CATSSVSYTEAFF. CDR3 in DNA: TGTGCCACCAGCTCAGTTTCCTACACTGAAGCTTTCTTT.

This clone was recorded a few times. This rearrangement joins TRBV2 to TRBJ2-3, with 11 bases identical to TRBD2. The V gene's germline CDR1 is SNHLY and CDR2 FYNNEI. V shed 5 bases, J shed 7 bases, and the junction held 11 bases outside the gene matches. The CDR3 covers 16 residues. The CDR3, as DNA: TGTGCCAGCAGTCGGCCTAGCGGGAGGCAGTGGCATACGCAGTATTTT. It encodes CASSRPSGRQWHTQYF.

This chain joins TRBV30 and TRBJ1-2; TRBD1 matches at 7 bases. Germline V gene lookup returns CDR1 GTSNPN and CDR2 SVGIG (reference sequence). This CDR3 is built from 13 residues. Trimming took 5 bases from V and 4 from J; bases not matched to a gene: 7. CDR3 sequence reads: CAWGGTDLYGYTF. The DNA for the CDR3 is TGTGCCTGGGGGGGGACAGACCTCTATGGCTACACCTTC.

The chain is built from TRBV5-1 and TRBJ1-2; the D is unclear. The V and J ends lost 0 bases and 4 bases respectively, with 19 bases between them. Per germline, CDR1 SGHRS and CDR2 YFSETQ. The CDR3 extends over 17 amino acids. For the CDR3, the DNA is TGCGCCAGCAGCTTGGTCGAGTCAGCTTCGAGGCGCTATGGCTACACCTTC. This gives the protein CASSLVESASRRYGYTF.

The V gene is TRBV10-3, the J gene TRBJ2-3; 9 nucleotides agree with TRBD1. After removal of 3 bases from V and 4 bases from J, the junction contained 5 bases not matched to a gene. Germline loops: CDR1 ENHRY, CDR2 SYGVKD. The CDR3 is 15 amino acids. The CDR3 protein is CAISEGTGKADTQYF. The CDR3 DNA reads as TGTGCCATCAGTGAAGGGACAGGGAAGGCAGATACGCAGTATTTT.

V usage is TRBV29-1 and J usage is TRBJ1-4; perhaps TRBD1 as D (6 bases). Trimming removed 5 bases at V and 7 bases at J, with 11 bases between. CDR3 length: 12 amino acids. Germline loops: CDR1 SQVTM, CDR2 ANQGSEA. The CDR3 DNA follows: TGCAGCGTTCAGGGGCGGAGTGAAAAACTGTTTTTT. This encodes CSVQGRSEKLFF.

The chain links TRBV2 to TRBJ2-7; 11 positions match TRBD2. V shed 5 bases, J shed 2 bases, and the junction held 5 bases outside the gene matches. Germline assignment: CDR1 SNHLY and CDR2 FYNNEI. The CDR3 has 15 residues. The CDR3 spells CASSRLAGTPYEQYF. CDR3 in DNA: TGTGCCAGCAGTCGACTAGCGGGGACCCCCTACGAGCAGTACTTC.

The genes are TRBV2 and TRBJ2-5; TRBD2 matches 14 bases. Germline CDR1 SNHLY, CDR2 FYNNEI. There are 15 residues in the CDR3. With V trimmed by 7 bases and J by 5 bases, 6 bases remained unmatched. CDR3 in DNA: TGTGCCAGCACGACTAGCGGGAGGGCCGGGGAGACCCAGTACTTC. Its translation: CASTTSGRAGETQYF.

Only a few counts were recorded for this clone. This chain links TRBV4-1 with TRBJ2-7, with D perhaps TRBD1 (6 bases). Germline assignment: CDR1 MGHRA and CDR2 YSYEKL. The length of the CDR3 is 14 residues. The V end lost 6 bases, the J end lost 3 bases, and 15 bases lay between the germline ends. Written as DNA, the CDR3 is TGCGCCAGCAGGTGGACAGTTCAGAACTACGAGCAGTACTTC. Its protein is CASRWTVQNYEQYF.

This sequence joins TRBV6-1 and TRBJ2-7, with unresolved D. V lost 9 bases to trimming and J lost 2 bases, with 11 bases between them. The CDR3 length is 12 residues. Germline CDR1 reads MNHNS; CDR2 reads SASEGT. CDR3 DNA: TGTGCCAGTGGTACGGGTCCCTACGAGCAGTACTTC. Translating it yields CASGTGPYEQYF.

This clone has only a few counts. This rearrangement joins TRBV11-3 to TRBJ2-7; 9 bases match TRBD2. Looked up from germline, CDR1 is SGHNT and CDR2 is YENEEA. After removal of 0 bases from V and 9 bases from J, the junction contained 6 bases not matched to a gene. This CDR3 region has 14 residues. The CDR3 DNA follows: TGTGCCAGCAGCTTAGATATCGGGACTAGCAGGCAGTACTTC. It yields the protein CASSLDIGTSRQYF. The variable domain in full, completed from reference TRBV11-3 and TRBJ2-7, reads EAGVVQSPRYKIIEKKQPVAFWCNPISGHNTLYWYLQNLGQGPELLIRYENEEAVDDSQLPKDRFSAERLKGVDSTLKIQPAELGDSAVYLCASSLDIGTSRQYFGPGTRLTVT.